What follows describes a single TCR beta chain. Its cognate antigen has yet to be identified. Base qualities are not provided; no much larger clone lies one nucleotide away. This specimen belongs to a study of CD8 T cells in ankylosing spondylitis (dated by TCRdb to about 2017). Some background on the complete study: The study profiled T cell receptor beta repertoires in healthy donors and ankylosing spondylitis patients to find disease-linked TCR variants. In total, the full study cohort was made up of some 110 healthy donors and 25 or so ankylosing spondylitis patients. Peripheral blood was sampled, and synovial fluid was also collected from ankylosing spondylitis patients.

The listed sequencing device is Illumina HiSeq 2500. Quantitative 5'-RACE with molecular barcodes was the method used to prepare the TCR beta libraries. As for how the authors treated the data: Disease-linked TCR variants were identified with a new computational method built on a probabilistic model of VDJ rearrangement. TCRdb trimmed public reads at Q25 via fastp, called clones via MiXCR and kept in-frame beta chains. All rows with the same CDR3 protein become a single entry with the most common DNA and genes. For this entry, the V and J calls and clone size follow TCRdb and not the study's own pipeline. The sample profile shows roughly 300,000 distinct CDR3 sequences; 8% of them were found once. The ten largest clones add up to roughly 15% of the sample. The CDR3 runs 16 amino acids, cysteine and phenylalanine included. The read is trimmed to its CDR3 DNA, 48 bases read in frame from base 1. CDR1 and CDR2, per the germline V gene, are SGDLS and YYNGEE. The junction shows trimming of 0 bases on V and 7 bases on J, and the gene matches do not reach 8 bases of it.

Findings and caveats that apply to the study as a whole: A TCR beta motif of 7 or 8 highly homologous amino acid variants appeared characteristic of blood from ankylosing spondylitis patients. A CD8+ phenotype was shown by the disease-linked clones, which were found at relatively low frequencies in peripheral blood. The disease-linked clones were reported to be significantly enriched in matched synovial fluid samples from ankylosing spondylitis patients. Some TCR beta motif variants had previously been reported in synovial fluid and blood of reactive arthritis patients, which suggested common disease-initiation mechanisms.

The sequence came from a male donor with ankylosing spondylitis. Recombination linked TRBV9 to TRBJ2-1; TRBD2 fits 9 bases in the junction. Sequencing was done on a sample of blood, either unsorted or a sorted T cell fraction (not recorded which). The CDR3 corresponds to CASSVGGAGGTNEQFF. The bases read TGTGCCAGCAGCGTAGGGGGAGCGGGAGGCACGAATGAGCAGTTCTTC. Outside the CDR3, residues come from the reference TRBV9 and TRBJ2-1 proteins, so the full variable domain is: DSGVTQTPKHLITATGQRVTLRCSPRSGDLSVYWYQQSLDQGLQFLIQYYNGEERAKGNILERFSAQQFPDLHSELNLSSLELGDSALYFCASSVGGAGGTNEQFFGPGTRLTVL.